Each of the 13 T cell receptor beta chains below was sequenced from the same sample in a study of cytomegalovirus exposure and HLA in healthy donors (dated by TCRdb to between 2016 and 2019). Receptors were amplified or captured by the immunoSEQ multiplex PCR assay. A mixture of 60 forward primers for TCR Vbeta segments and 13 reverse primers for TCR Jbeta segments was used in the multiplex PCR. TCRdb carries this immuneACCESS record with in-frame sequences only. Its versions omit some clonotypes, under half of them owing to an unresolved V gene in the studies checked, with the rest unexplained. The sample contains some 150,000 clones, less than 80% of them found a single time. The leading ten clones occupy 0.7% to 0.8% of the sample. The sequenced sample consisted of PBMCs. The receptors stem from a female donor in good health and CMV-seronegative.

This clone was observed a handful of times. The rearrangement links TRBV6-7 to TRBJ2-3, with TRBD2 matching 14 bases. TRBV6-7 is an ORF, and what it does is uncertain. J was trimmed by 5 bases and V by 6 bases; bases with no gene match: 10. There are 17 residues in the CDR3. CDR3 in amino acids: CASSLHRLAGGIDTQYF. CDR3 coding DNA: TGTGCCAGCAGCCTTCATCGACTAGCGGGAGGGATAGATACGCAGTATTTT.

A few counts support this clone. V usage is TRBV7-8 and J usage is TRBJ2-5, with 11 bases identical to TRBD2. Unmatched junction bases numbered 4, after V lost 2 bases and J lost 5 bases. CDR3 size: 15 residues. Germline V CDR1 and CDR2: SGHVS, FQNEAQ. The CDR3 sequence is CASSLPTSGAETQYF. In DNA form, the CDR3 reads TGTGCCAGCAGCTTACCGACTAGCGGGGCGGAGACCCAGTACTTC.

The V gene is TRBV25-1, the J gene TRBJ1-4; D is undetermined. The CDR3 totals 14 residues. The germline gives CDR1 MGHDK, CDR2 SYGVNS. V was pared by 5 bases and J by 2 bases, with 9 bases between. CDR3 in amino acids: CASSYGGTNEKLFF. DNA of the CDR3: TGTGCCAGCAGTTACGGAGGGACTAATGAAAAACTGTTTTTT.

This clone was seen just once. The genes are TRBV7-9 and TRBJ2-1; TRBD2 might be the D (5 bases). The CDR3 covers 11 residues. The V end lost 8 bases, the J end lost 14 bases, and 16 bases lay between the germline ends. CDR1 is SEHNR, CDR2 FQNEAQ, per germline (reference sequence). For the CDR3, the DNA is TGTGCCAGCGACTACGAGCGGACCAAGTTCTTC. This translates into CASDYERTKFF.

This clone was recorded a few times. The J gene is TRBJ2-1, the V gene TRBV2; TRBD2 matches 7 bases. The V segment lost 6 bases and the J segment 0 bases; nucleotides outside the gene matches: 11. CDR1 and CDR2 (germline): SNHLY, FYNNEI. CDR3 length: 17 residues. For the CDR3, the DNA is TGTGCCAGCAGGGGAGGGATCGGGGGAAGCTCCTACAATGAGCAGTTCTTC. Translation: CASRGGIGGSSYNEQFF.

This clone was observed a single time. V gene TRBV4-1 combines with J gene TRBJ2-3, with 7 bases aligning to TRBD2. V shed 0 bases, J shed 2 bases, and the junction held 2 bases outside the gene matches. The germline V gene has CDR1 MGHRA and CDR2 YSYEKL. CDR3 size: 15 residues. Here the CDR3 reads CASSQEGDYTDTQYF. For the CDR3, the DNA is TGCGCCAGCAGCCAAGAGGGGGACTACACAGATACGCAGTATTTT.

The rearrangement links TRBV4-1 to TRBJ2-7; D gene ambiguous. The germline V and J ends were trimmed by 3 bases and 3 bases, with 12 bases remaining between them. Germline lookup yields CDR1 MGHRA and CDR2 YSYEKL. This CDR3 has 14 amino acids. The CDR3 nucleotides are TGCGCCAGCAGCCAGGTCATCGGCGGCTACGAGCAGTACTTC. It translates to CASSQVIGGYEQYF.

The genes are TRBV7-9 and TRBJ1-2; D ambiguous. The CDR3 is 12 amino acids. Trimming pared 7 bases from V and 6 bases from J, leaving 12 bases between. CDR1 is SEHNR and CDR2 is FQNEAQ in the germline V gene (reference sequence). The CDR3 DNA sequence: TGTGCCAGCACACCCGGCGGGGATGGCTACACCTTC. This codes for CASTPGGDGYTF.

Here the CDR3 reads CASSSRAGQATKQYF. Written as DNA, the CDR3 is TGTGCCAGCAGTTCCCGCGCGGGACAGGCGACGAAGCAGTACTTC. This chain joins TRBV28 and TRBJ2-7; 8 nucleotides agree with TRBD1. The CDR3 spans 15 residues. The germline CDR1 and CDR2 sequences are MDHEN and SYDVKM. J was trimmed by 8 bases and V by 4 bases; bases with no gene match: 13.

The chain is built from TRBV28 and TRBJ2-7; TRBD1 matches at 9 bases. The CDR3 totals 16 residues. Germline V gene data show CDR1 as MDHEN and CDR2 as SYDVKM. The V gene end was trimmed by 5 bases and the J gene end by 3 bases; junction bases not matched to a gene: 11. The CDR3 is CASSAPGTGFFYEQYF. CDR3 bases: TGTGCCAGCAGTGCACCCGGGACAGGGTTTTTCTACGAGCAGTACTTC.

This chain joins TRBV5-1 and TRBJ2-3; the match to TRBD2 covers 8 bases. This CDR3 has 14 amino acids. The germline V gene has CDR1 SGHRS and CDR2 YFSETQ. Trimming cost V 4 bases and J 3 bases; bases outside gene matches: 4. This CDR3 is CASSHQRGTDTQYF. CDR3 nucleotides: TGCGCCAGCAGCCATCAGCGGGGGACAGATACGCAGTATTTT.

This chain joins TRBV7-9 and TRBJ2-1, with D uncertain. The CDR3 sequence is 11 residues long. V was cut by 5 bases and J by 4 bases, with 3 bases left in between. The V gene's germline CDR1 is SEHNR and CDR2 FQNEAQ (reference sequence). The CDR3 DNA sequence: TGTGCCAGCAGCCATTACAATGAGCAGTTCTTC. Protein: CASSHYNEQFF.

The table lists this clone with a count of one. The V call is TRBV18, the J call TRBJ1-1, with D possibly TRBD1 on 5 matching bases. Deletions cut 4 bases from V and 1 base from J, with 10 bases between. CDR1 KGHSH and CDR2 LQKENI come from the germline V gene. The CDR3 spans 14 residues. The CDR3 reads CASSLDIKNTEAFF. The DNA of the CDR3 is TGTGCCAGCTCACTGGACATCAAGAACACTGAAGCTTTCTTT.